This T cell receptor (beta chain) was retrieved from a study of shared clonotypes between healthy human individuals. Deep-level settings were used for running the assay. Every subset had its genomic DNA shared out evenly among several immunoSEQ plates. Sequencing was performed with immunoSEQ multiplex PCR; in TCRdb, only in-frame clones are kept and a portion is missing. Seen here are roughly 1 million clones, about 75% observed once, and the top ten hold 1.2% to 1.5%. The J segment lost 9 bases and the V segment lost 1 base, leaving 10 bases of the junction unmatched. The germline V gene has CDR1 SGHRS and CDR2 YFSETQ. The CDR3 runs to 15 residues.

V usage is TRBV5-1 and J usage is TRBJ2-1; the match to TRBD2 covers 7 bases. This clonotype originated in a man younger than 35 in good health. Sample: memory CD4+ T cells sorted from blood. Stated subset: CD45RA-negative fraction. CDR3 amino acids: CASSLSTGGGPEQFF. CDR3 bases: TGCGCCAGCAGCTTGAGTACGGGAGGAGGCCCTGAGCAGTTCTTC.